A single sample gave rise to the 14 T cell receptor beta chains below, sequenced in a study of T cell changes during pregnancy in multiple sclerosis. Produced via immunoSEQ multiplex PCR; TCRdb's table is partial and in-frame only. This table holds 50,000 to 65,000 clones, roughly 92% found once. This specimen was CD8+ T cells from peripheral blood mononuclear cells, taken in the second trimester of pregnancy. These receptors came from a female donor with multiple sclerosis, enrolled in a pregnancy study.

The genes are TRBV6-5 and TRBJ2-7, with 9 positions matching TRBD1. The V segment lost 6 bases and the J segment 5 bases; nucleotides outside the gene matches: 5. The CDR3 runs to 13 residues. Looked up from germline, CDR1 is MNHEY and CDR2 is SVGAGI. CDR3 loop: CASSRTGGHEQYF. CDR3 DNA: TGTGCCAGCAGCCGCACAGGGGGCCACGAGCAGTACTTC.

This clone was observed a single time. The chain employs TRBV27 and TRBJ1-2; tentatively, D is TRBD1 (6 bases). Trimming cost V 5 bases and J 4 bases, with 14 bases left between them. The germline V gene has CDR1 MNHEY and CDR2 SMNVEV (reference sequence). This CDR3 has 14 residues. CDR3 sequence reads: CASSASGAGYGYTF. The CDR3 coding sequence is TGTGCCAGCAGTGCTTCAGGGGCTGGCTATGGCTACACCTTC.

This clone was observed once. The CDR3 protein is CASRDRAYGYTF. The CDR3 nucleotides read TGTGCCAGCAGGGACAGGGCATATGGCTACACCTTC. The genes are TRBV9 and TRBJ1-2; 8 nucleotides align to TRBD1. This CDR3 has 12 residues. The V and J ends lost 5 bases and 5 bases, in that order; junction bases with no gene match: 2. Germline V gene lookup returns CDR1 SGDLS and CDR2 YYNGEE.

J is TRBJ1-2 and V is TRBV9, with TRBD1 as a possible D gene (6 bases). The CDR3 is 12 amino acids. Trimming cost V 6 bases and J 0 bases, with 6 bases left between them. CDR1 is SGDLS, CDR2 YYNGEE, per germline. The CDR3 is CASKGANYGYTF. The CDR3 DNA follows: TGTGCCAGCAAGGGGGCTAACTATGGCTACACCTTC.

This clone was recorded once. V and J are TRBV14 and TRBJ2-1; tentative D call: TRBD2 (6 bases). Trimming removed 5 bases at V and 2 bases at J, with 10 bases between. The CDR3 is 14 amino acids. Per the germline V gene, CDR1 is SGHDN and CDR2 is FVKESK. CDR3 sequence reads: CASSAQRAYNEQFF. The DNA of the CDR3 is TGTGCCAGCAGCGCTCAGCGGGCCTACAATGAGCAGTTCTTC.

This chain links TRBV25-1 with TRBJ2-2, with D possibly TRBD1 on 5 matching bases. Germline V gives CDR1 MGHDK, CDR2 SYGVNS. This CDR3 spans 16 amino acids. Trimming shortened V by 1 base and J by 3 bases, and 12 bases separated the two germline ends. DNA of the CDR3: TGTGCCAGCAGTGAATTATCCAGGGCCCACACCGGGGAGCTGTTTTTT. Translation: CASSELSRAHTGELFF.

This sequence joins TRBV7-9 and TRBJ1-2, with D perhaps TRBD1 (6 bases). The CDR3 loop spans 16 amino acids. Between the trimmed V and J ends, which lost 1 base and 3 bases, there was a span of 15 bases. Germline-derived CDR1 and CDR2 are SEHNR and FQNEAQ (reference sequence). This CDR3 reads CASSLGADSLDYGYTF. The DNA for the CDR3 is TGTGCCAGCAGCTTAGGGGCGGACAGCTTAGACTATGGCTACACCTTC.

This clone is a singleton in its sample. J is TRBJ1-1 and V is TRBV9; unclear D gene. The V end was cut by 3 bases, the J end by 10 bases, with 16 bases between. The germline V gene has CDR1 SGDLS and CDR2 YYNGEE. CDR3 length: 13 amino acids. The chain's CDR3 is CASSAHGREPAFF. In DNA, the CDR3 is TGTGCCAGCAGCGCCCACGGAAGGGAGCCAGCTTTCTTT.

This clone was observed once. This sequence joins TRBV7-9 and TRBJ2-7, with 9 bases fitting TRBD2. Germline CDR1 SEHNR, CDR2 FQNEAQ (reference sequence). CDR3 size: 16 residues. With V trimmed by 4 bases and J by 1 base, 8 bases remained unmatched. DNA for the CDR3: TGTGCCAGCAGCTCTACCGGGACTAGCAGATCCTACGAGCAGTACTTC. Protein sequence: CASSSTGTSRSYEQYF.

This chain joins TRBV6-5 and TRBJ2-1; D remains ambiguous. The CDR3 consists of 13 residues. The V end was cut by 6 bases, the J end by 7 bases, with 13 bases between. Germline lookup yields CDR1 MNHEY and CDR2 SVGAGI. This CDR3 reads CASSLSIANEQFF. Here the CDR3 DNA reads TGTGCCAGCAGCCTCAGTATCGCAAATGAGCAGTTCTTC.

This clone was recorded a few times. CDR3 in amino acids: CASSMGSGATYEQYF. The CDR3 DNA sequence: TGTGCCAGTAGTATGGGATCTGGGGCAACCTACGAGCAGTACTTC. The rearrangement links TRBV19 to TRBJ2-7; a weak D match, TRBD1 (5 bases). Per the germline V gene, CDR1 is LNHDA and CDR2 is SQIVND (reference sequence). This CDR3 comprises 15 residues. Trimming took 3 bases from V and 2 from J, leaving 14 bases between them. Full variable domain (outside the CDR3, taken from reference TRBV19 and TRBJ2-7): DGGITQSPKYLFRKEGQNVTLSCEQNLNHDAMYWYRQDPGQGLRLIYYSQIVNDFQKGDIAEGYSVSREKKESFPLTVTSAQKNPTAFYLCASSMGSGATYEQYFGPGTRLTVT.

V and J are TRBV14 and TRBJ2-7, with D possibly being TRBD1 (5 bases). The V gene's germline CDR1 is SGHDN and CDR2 FVKESK. The CDR3 is made up of 15 amino acids. V lost 1 base and J 3 bases, leaving 13 bases between the germline ends. The CDR3 is CASSQGVGALYEQYF. DNA for the CDR3: TGTGCCAGCAGCCAAGGTGTTGGGGCGCTCTACGAGCAGTACTTC.

The chain has TRBV27 and TRBJ2-7; D may be TRBD1 (6 bases). V lost 4 bases and J lost 2, with 9 bases in between. Germline V gene lookup returns CDR1 MNHEY and CDR2 SMNVEV (reference sequence). This CDR3 has 13 amino acids. This CDR3 is CASSSGHTYEQYF. CDR3 nucleotide sequence: TGTGCCAGCAGTTCGGGACATACCTACGAGCAGTACTTC.

Written as DNA, the CDR3 is TGTGCCAGCAGCGCCCTAGCGGGAGCCTACGAGCAGTACTTC. It is translated as CASSALAGAYEQYF. The genes are TRBV7-9 and TRBJ2-7; 10 nucleotides match TRBD2. The CDR3 spans 14 residues. The ends lost 5 bases at V and 2 bases at J; junction bases unmatched: 3. Germline V gene lookup returns CDR1 SEHNR and CDR2 FQNEAQ (reference sequence).